This T cell receptor beta chain was identified during a study of graft-versus-host responses after intestinal transplantation. Looking at the study overall: Transplantation in recipients was multivisceral, liver-intestinal, or isolated intestinal. Anti-thymocyte globulin induction was given to all recipients, followed by tacrolimus and steroids for 2 to 3 years.

Generated by immunoSEQ multiplex PCR, the TCRdb table keeps only in-frame clones and is missing some. The sample includes approximately 97,000 clones, less than 95% of them seen just once. Study-wide results and limits: Recipient bone marrow held GvH clones, some seen earlier in ileum or blood. Researchers found peak circulating GvH clone levels linked to early post-transplant HvG declines.

V was pared by 2 bases and J by 5 bases, with 12 bases between. This CDR3 has 14 amino acids. Looked up from germline, CDR1 is MDHEN and CDR2 is SYDVKM. In the case of this clone: Its target is not known.

The receptor's source is a human donor who was the organ donor for an intestinal transplant. The V and J genes are TRBV28 and TRBJ1-2, with D hard to call. This specimen consisted of unstimulated CD8+ T cells sorted from spleen or lymph node cells, obtained before transplant. CDR3 amino acids: CASSLGRRAYGYTF. Written as DNA, the CDR3 is TGTGCCAGCAGTTTAGGCAGGAGGGCGTATGGCTACACCTTC.